These T cell receptor beta chains were read from a single sample in a study of breast tumors, draining lymph nodes, adjacent tissues. TCRdb called the multiplex PCR reads again in MiXCR, with one record for every CDR3 protein. The repertoire holds about 270,000 distinct CDR3 sequences, with more than 30% as singletons. The source material was axillary lymph node tissue. Receptor source: a female donor with breast cancer. Some clones in this sample may be carry-over from other donors' samples. The CDR3 runs from the conserved cysteine through the conserved F or W. Each record gives: J gene, V gene, D gene, CDR3 protein. A D gene is named only where the DNA matches it firmly.

>TRBJ2-5|TRBV7-9|-
CASSQGGFETQYF
>TRBJ2-4|TRBV19|-
CASSIERGNIQYF
>TRBJ2-1|TRBV27|TRBD2
CASSFIGGTSGYNEQFF
>TRBJ2-1|TRBV27|-
CASTGGQTYNEQFF
>-|TRBV7-3|-
CASSPDGNIQYF
>TRBJ2-7|TRBV5-1|TRBD2
CASSSSGRFDEQYF
>TRBJ2-3|TRBV25-1|TRBD2
CASSVPGLAGEGTDTQYF
>TRBJ2-7|TRBV5-1|TRBD2
CASSLAKASGTYEQYF
>TRBJ2-2|TRBV18|TRBD2
CVSSRRLAGGPGTGELFF
>TRBJ1-3|TRBV11-2|-
CASSLGPGPDSGNTIYF
>TRBJ2-1|TRBV12-3/TRBV12-4|TRBD2
CASSSGTSGLYNEQFF
>TRBJ2-3|TRBV28|-
CASSLYSTDTQYF
>TRBJ2-2|TRBV24-1|TRBD1
CAREDRVVAGELFF
>TRBJ2-2|TRBV5-5|-
CASSLAVATGELFF
>TRBJ1-1|TRBV7-9|-
CASSLSQTTEAFF
>TRBJ2-6|TRBV12-5|-
CASGLATGGGGSGANVLTF
>TRBJ2-7|TRBV6-5|TRBD2
CASSHSILAGVEQYF
>TRBJ1-2|TRBV10-1|TRBD1
CASSDGTDYGYTF
>TRBJ2-1|TRBV3-1|-
CASSSVATRNEQFF
>TRBJ1-2|TRBV9|-
CASSVGAGAQGYTF